This is a list of T cell receptor beta chains from one sample in a study of blood T cells in healthy people across ages. TCRdb ran MiXCR on the 5' RACE reads and lists one entry per CDR3 protein. The table has about 650,000 distinct CDR3 sequences, around 52% seen once. The specimen was blood. These receptors came from a woman of 80 years or more in good health. CDR3s include the opening cysteine and the closing phenylalanine or tryptophan. A D gene is named only where the DNA matches it firmly. Clone size is stated in some rows and not others, as once, few, many or a class when expanded.

CDR3 length	D gene	clone size	J gene	V gene	CDR3 DNA	CDR3 protein
14	-	few	TRBJ2-5	TRBV6-5	TGTGCCAGCAGGTCGGGGGGCTTGGGCGAGACCCAGTACTTC	CASRSGGLGETQYF
14	TRBD2	many	TRBJ2-7	TRBV7-8	TGTGCCAGCACCCGGGGGGGAGGGTTTTACGAGCAGTACTTC	CASTRGGGFYEQYF
14	TRBD1	-	TRBJ2-7	TRBV29-1	TGCAGCGTTGGGGGGACAGGGTGGACCTACGAGCAGTACTTC	CSVGGTGWTYEQYF
16	TRBD2	few	TRBJ2-1	TRBV7-9	TGTGCCAGCAGCTCCCTAGCGGGTGGCTCCTACAATGAGCAGTTCTTC	CASSSLAGGSYNEQFF
16	TRBD1	-	TRBJ2-1	TRBV24-1	TGTGCCACCAGTGACGTAGGGACAGGGGTGAACAATGAGCAGTTCTTC	CATSDVGTGVNNEQFF
15	-	-	TRBJ2-2	TRBV2	TGTGCCAGCAGTCCCGACAGAGCGAAAACCGGGGAGCTGTTTTTT	CASSPDRAKTGELFF
13	-	many	TRBJ2-1	TRBV12-3/TRBV12-4	TGTGCCAGCAGTCCCCTCGGTATGGATGAGCAGTTCTTC	CASSPLGMDEQFF
15	TRBD1	-	TRBJ2-1	TRBV4-1	TGTGCCAGCAGCCTTCCGGGACAGAACTCGAATGAGCAGTTCTTC	CASSLPGQNSNEQFF
15	TRBD2	-	TRBJ2-1	TRBV4-3	TGCGCCAGCAGCCAAGACGGGAGGGCCGCAAATGAGCAGTTCTTC	CASSQDGRAANEQFF
12	-	many	TRBJ2-3	TRBV12-3/TRBV12-4	TGTGCCAGCAGTATTGACGGTTATACGCAGTATTTT	CASSIDGYTQYF
14	-	many	TRBJ2-3	TRBV6-1	TGTGCCAGCAGTGAACGCGGGCGCACAGATACGCAGTATTTT	CASSERGRTDTQYF
17	-	-	TRBJ2-3	TRBV5-1	TGCGCCAGCAGCCCCCTAAGGCGGGGGCCTAGCACAGATACGCAGTATTTT	CASSPLRRGPSTDTQYF
14	-	-	TRBJ2-1	TRBV11-2	TGTGCCAGCAGCTTAGTACTAGCAGGGGGTGAGCAGTTCTTC	CASSLVLAGGEQFF
14	TRBD1	many	TRBJ2-3	TRBV5-1	TGCGCCAGCAATCCGGGACAGGGGGCGGATACGCAGTATTTT	CASNPGQGADTQYF
14	TRBD2	-	TRBJ2-7	TRBV20-1	TGCAGTGCTAGAGACGGGACTAGCGGGACCGAGCAGTACTTC	CSARDGTSGTEQYF
17	TRBD2	-	TRBJ2-3	TRBV3-1	TGTGCCAGCAGCCAAGATTTAACTAGCGGGGGAGAAGATACGCAGTATTTT	CASSQDLTSGGEDTQYF
16	-	many	TRBJ2-5	TRBV9	TGTGCCAGCAGCGTAGCAATTTCGGGGACCCAAGAGACCCAGTACTTC	CASSVAISGTQETQYF
13	-	-	TRBJ1-1	TRBV7-3	TGTGCCAGCAGCCAACAACCGAACACTGAAGCTTTCTTT	CASSQQPNTEAFF
15	-	-	TRBJ2-1	TRBV3-1	TGTGCCAGCAGCCCTTTCACGCAGGGGGGGAATGAGCAGTTCTTC	CASSPFTQGGNEQFF
15	-	few	TRBJ1-2	TRBV13	TGTGCCAGCAGCTGGGGGACGGGAGCTAACTATGGCTACACCTTC	CASSWGTGANYGYTF
14	-	many	TRBJ2-6	TRBV6-2/TRBV6-3	TGTGCCAGCAGTTACGGGACCGGGGCCAACGTCCTGACTTTC	CASSYGTGANVLTF
15	TRBD1	many	TRBJ1-2	TRBV28	TGTGCCAGCAGCCGGCCAGAGGGGGCCAACTATGGCTACACCTTC	CASSRPEGANYGYTF
14	-	-	TRBJ1-5	TRBV6-1	TGTGCCACCAGAGCGGGTTCCGGCAATCAGCCCCAGCATTTT	CATRAGSGNQPQHF
14	TRBD1	many	TRBJ1-2	TRBV12-3/TRBV12-4	TGTGCCAGCAGCCCACAGGGGGGGCGATATGGCTACACCTTC	CASSPQGGRYGYTF
15	-	many	TRBJ1-4	TRBV6-1	TGTGCCAGCAGTGAAATGAGCTACTCTAATGAAAAACTGTTTTTT	CASSEMSYSNEKLFF
14	-	-	TRBJ2-7	TRBV29-1	TGCAGCGTGGGAGTCTTCTTCTCCTACAATGAGCAGTACTTC	CSVGVFFSYNEQYF
16	TRBD2	few	TRBJ2-5	TRBV5-5	TGTGCCAGCAGCCTGGCCGGACTAGCCGTAAAAGAGACCCAGTACTTC	CASSLAGLAVKETQYF
14	-	-	TRBJ2-1	TRBV10-2	TGCGCCAGCAGTGAGGGCCCTACGTACGGTGAGCAGTTCTTC	CASSEGPTYGEQFF
17	-	-	TRBJ2-7	TRBV4-3	TGCGCCAGCAGCCAAGATCTGGGACAAGGGACATCCTACGAGCAGTACTTC	CASSQDLGQGTSYEQYF
14	-	-	TRBJ2-3	TRBV7-9	TGTGCCAGCAGCTCAGCGCATCAGGCGGATACGCAGTATTTT	CASSSAHQADTQYF
15	TRBD1	-	TRBJ1-1	TRBV18	TGTGCCAGCTCACCATACAGGGGGTTGAACACTGAAGCTTTCTTT	CASSPYRGLNTEAFF
15	-	-	TRBJ1-5	TRBV29-1	TGCAGCGTTGAAGATGCCCTGGGGGCGGGACAGCCCCAGCATTTT	CSVEDALGAGQPQHF
13	TRBD1	-	TRBJ2-5	TRBV5-1	TGCGCCACCCGACAGGGTGGGGGAGAGACCCAGTACTTC	CATRQGGGETQYF
16	TRBD1	-	TRBJ1-2	TRBV7-9	TGTGCCAGCAGCTTATCTACGGGACAGGGATTGAATGGCTACACCTTC	CASSLSTGQGLNGYTF
17	TRBD1	-	TRBJ1-6	TRBV7-2	TGTGCCAGCAGCTTAGGGGGAGACAGGGGTTATAATTCACCCCTCCACTTT	CASSLGGDRGYNSPLHF
16	TRBD2	-	TRBJ2-1	TRBV5-1	TGCGCCAGTCACCCACGCCCGAGCGGGGGCAACAATGAGCAGTTCTTC	CASHPRPSGGNNEQFF
15	-	-	TRBJ2-7	TRBV6-6	TGTGCCAGCAGTTACTCCCCTGGGGGAGCCTACGAGCAGTACTTC	CASSYSPGGAYEQYF
14	-	many	TRBJ2-3	TRBV5-5	TGTGCCAGCAGTACCCTGGGAGGTTCAGATACGCAGTATTTT	CASSTLGGSDTQYF
15	TRBD2	-	TRBJ2-7	TRBV12-3/TRBV12-4	TGTGCCAGCTGGACCTTAGCGGGTGGCTACAATGAGCAGTACTTC	CASWTLAGGYNEQYF
14	-	-	TRBJ2-2	TRBV28	TGTGCCAGCAGTCGCCCGTTGAATACCGGGGAGCTGTTTTTT	CASSRPLNTGELFF
10	-	many	TRBJ2-1	TRBV29-1	TGCAGCGGTCAGGTCGATGAGCAGTTCTTC	CSGQVDEQFF
14	-	few	TRBJ1-5	TRBV7-2	TGTGCCAGCAGCGTTCCCGGGGCCAATCAGCCCCAGCATTTT	CASSVPGANQPQHF
13	-	-	TRBJ2-3	TRBV20-1	TGCAGTGCTTCTCTGGCCTCTGGTGGTACGCAGTATTTT	CSASLASGGTQYF
13	-	-	TRBJ2-7	TRBV7-3	TGTGCCAGCAGCCTAACTACAGCAGACGAGCAGTACTTC	CASSLTTADEQYF